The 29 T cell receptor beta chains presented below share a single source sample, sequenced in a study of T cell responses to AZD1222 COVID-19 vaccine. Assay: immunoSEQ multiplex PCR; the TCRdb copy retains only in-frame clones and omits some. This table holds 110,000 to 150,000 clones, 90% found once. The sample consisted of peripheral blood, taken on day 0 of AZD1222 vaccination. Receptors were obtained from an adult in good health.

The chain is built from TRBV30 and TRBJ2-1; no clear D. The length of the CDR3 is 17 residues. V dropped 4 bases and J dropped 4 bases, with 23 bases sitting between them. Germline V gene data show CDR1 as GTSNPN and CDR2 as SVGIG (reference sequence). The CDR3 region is CAWTPFLPNRPYNEQFF. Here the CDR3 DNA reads TGTGCCTGGACCCCCTTCTTGCCGAACAGACCTTACAATGAGCAGTTCTTC.

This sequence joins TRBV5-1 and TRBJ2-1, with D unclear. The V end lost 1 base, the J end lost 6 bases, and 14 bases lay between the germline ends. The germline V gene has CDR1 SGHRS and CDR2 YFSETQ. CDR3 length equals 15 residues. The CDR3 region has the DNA TGCGCCAGCAGCTTGAAGTTGAAGGGCCTCAATGAGCAGTTCTTC. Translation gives CASSLKLKGLNEQFF.

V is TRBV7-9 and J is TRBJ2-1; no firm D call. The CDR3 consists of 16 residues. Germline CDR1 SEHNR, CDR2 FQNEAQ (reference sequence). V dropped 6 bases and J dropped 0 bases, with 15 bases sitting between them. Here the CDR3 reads CASRTRRANSYNEQFF. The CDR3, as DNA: TGTGCCAGCAGGACGAGACGGGCCAACTCCTACAATGAGCAGTTCTTC.

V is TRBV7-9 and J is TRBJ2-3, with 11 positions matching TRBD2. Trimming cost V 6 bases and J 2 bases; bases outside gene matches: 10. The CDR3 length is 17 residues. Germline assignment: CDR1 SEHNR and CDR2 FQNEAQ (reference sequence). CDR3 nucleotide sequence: TGTGCCAGCAGATATGGGACTAGCGGAGGATACACAGATACGCAGTATTTT. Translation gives CASRYGTSGGYTDTQYF. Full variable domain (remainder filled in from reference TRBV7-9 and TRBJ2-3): DTGVSQNPRHKITKRGQNVTFRCDPISEHNRLYWYRQTLGQGPEFLTYFQNEAQLEKSRLLSDRFSAERPKGSFSTLEIQRTEQGDSAMYLCASRYGTSGGYTDTQYFGPGTRLTVL.

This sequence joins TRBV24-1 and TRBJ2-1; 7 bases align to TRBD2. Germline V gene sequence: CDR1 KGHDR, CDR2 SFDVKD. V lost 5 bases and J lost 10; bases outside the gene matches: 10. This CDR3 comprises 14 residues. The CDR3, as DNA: TGTGCCACCAGTGGTTCCTGGGGGGGAGGGGAGCAGTTCTTC. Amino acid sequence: CATSGSWGGGEQFF.

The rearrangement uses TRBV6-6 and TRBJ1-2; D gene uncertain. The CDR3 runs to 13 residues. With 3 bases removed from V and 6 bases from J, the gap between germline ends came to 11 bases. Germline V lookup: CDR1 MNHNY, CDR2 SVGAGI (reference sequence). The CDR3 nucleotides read TGTGCCAGCAGTTATAGCAGAACGAATGGCTACACCTTC. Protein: CASSYSRTNGYTF.

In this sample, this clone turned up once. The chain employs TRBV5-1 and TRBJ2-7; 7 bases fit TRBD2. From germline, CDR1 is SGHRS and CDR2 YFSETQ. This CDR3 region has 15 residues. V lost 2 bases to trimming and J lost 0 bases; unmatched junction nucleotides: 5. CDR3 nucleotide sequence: TGCGCCAGCAGCTTTGGGGGAGGGAGCTCCTACGAGCAGTACTTC. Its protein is CASSFGGGSSYEQYF.

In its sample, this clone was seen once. The CDR3 loop is CASSRTERNSPLHF. The CDR3 DNA sequence: TGTGCCAGCAGTCGGACAGAGAGAAATTCACCCCTCCACTTT. The chain joins TRBV6-5 to TRBJ1-6; weak D call: TRBD1 (6 bases). CDR1 and CDR2 from the germline V gene are MNHEY and SVGAGI. There are 14 residues in the CDR3. V was pared by 5 bases and J by 7 bases, with 12 bases between.

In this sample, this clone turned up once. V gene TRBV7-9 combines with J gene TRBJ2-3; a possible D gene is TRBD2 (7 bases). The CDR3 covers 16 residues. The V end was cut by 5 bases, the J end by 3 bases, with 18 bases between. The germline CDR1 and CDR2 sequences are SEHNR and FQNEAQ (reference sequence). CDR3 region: CASSPFGGGGTDTQYF. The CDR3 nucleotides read TGTGCCAGCAGCCCCTTTGGGGGAGGGGGTACAGATACGCAGTATTTT. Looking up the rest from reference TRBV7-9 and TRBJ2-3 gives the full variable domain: DTGVSQNPRHKITKRGQNVTFRCDPISEHNRLYWYRQTLGQGPEFLTYFQNEAQLEKSRLLSDRFSAERPKGSFSTLEIQRTEQGDSAMYLCASSPFGGGGTDTQYFGPGTRLTVL.

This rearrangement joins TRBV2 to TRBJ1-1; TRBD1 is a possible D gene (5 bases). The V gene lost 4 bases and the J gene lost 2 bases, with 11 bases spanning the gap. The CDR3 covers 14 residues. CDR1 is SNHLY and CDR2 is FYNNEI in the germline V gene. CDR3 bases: TGTGCCAGCAGTGTCGGCGGGGGAAACACTGAAGCTTTCTTT. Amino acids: CASSVGGGNTEAFF.

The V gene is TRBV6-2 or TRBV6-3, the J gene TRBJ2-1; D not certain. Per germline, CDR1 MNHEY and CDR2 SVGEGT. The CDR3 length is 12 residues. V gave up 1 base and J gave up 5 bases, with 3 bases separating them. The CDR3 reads CASSYYDNEQFF. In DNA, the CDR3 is TGTGCCAGCAGTTACTATGACAATGAGCAGTTCTTC.

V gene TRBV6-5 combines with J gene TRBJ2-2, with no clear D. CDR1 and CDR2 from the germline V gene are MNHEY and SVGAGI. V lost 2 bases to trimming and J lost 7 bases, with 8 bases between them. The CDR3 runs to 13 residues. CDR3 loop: CASSYPAHGELFF. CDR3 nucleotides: TGTGCCAGCAGTTACCCCGCACACGGGGAGCTGTTTTTT.

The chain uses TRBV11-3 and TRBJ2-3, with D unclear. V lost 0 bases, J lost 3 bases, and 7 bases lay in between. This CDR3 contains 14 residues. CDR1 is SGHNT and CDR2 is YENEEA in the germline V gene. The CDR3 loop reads CASSLDRWTDTQYF. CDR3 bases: TGTGCCAGCAGCTTAGATCGGTGGACAGATACGCAGTATTTT.

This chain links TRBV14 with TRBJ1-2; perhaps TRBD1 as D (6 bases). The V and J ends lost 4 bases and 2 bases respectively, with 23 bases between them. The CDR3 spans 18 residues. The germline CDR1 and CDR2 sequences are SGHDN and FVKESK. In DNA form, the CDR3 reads TGTGCCAGCAGCCTCCAGGTTCCCCGACAGGCGCTAAACTATGGCTACACCTTC. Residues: CASSLQVPRQALNYGYTF.

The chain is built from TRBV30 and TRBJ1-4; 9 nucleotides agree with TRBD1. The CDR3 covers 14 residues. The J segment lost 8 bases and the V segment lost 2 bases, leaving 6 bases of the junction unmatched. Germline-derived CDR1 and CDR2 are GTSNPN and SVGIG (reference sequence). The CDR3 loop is CAWSWSTGGEKLFF. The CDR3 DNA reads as TGTGCCTGGAGTTGGTCGACAGGGGGAGAAAAACTGTTTTTT.

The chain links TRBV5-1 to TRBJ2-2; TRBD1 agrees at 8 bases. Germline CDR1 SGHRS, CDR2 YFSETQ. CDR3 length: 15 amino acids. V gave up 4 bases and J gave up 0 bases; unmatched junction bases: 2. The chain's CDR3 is CASSRTGPNTGELFF. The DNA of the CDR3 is TGCGCCAGCAGCCGGACAGGGCCGAACACCGGGGAGCTGTTTTTT.

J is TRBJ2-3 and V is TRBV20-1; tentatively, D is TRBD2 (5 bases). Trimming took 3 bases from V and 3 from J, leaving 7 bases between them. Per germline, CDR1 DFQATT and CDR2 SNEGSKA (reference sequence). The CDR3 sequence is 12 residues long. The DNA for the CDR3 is TGCAGTGCTAGTAGGGAGACAGATACGCAGTATTTT. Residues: CSASRETDTQYF.

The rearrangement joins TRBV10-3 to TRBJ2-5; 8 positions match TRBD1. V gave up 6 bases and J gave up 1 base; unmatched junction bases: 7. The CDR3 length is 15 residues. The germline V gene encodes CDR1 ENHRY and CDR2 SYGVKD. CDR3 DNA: TGTGCCATCAGCGCCGTAACAGGGGGCCAAGAGACCCAGTACTTC. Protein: CAISAVTGGQETQYF.

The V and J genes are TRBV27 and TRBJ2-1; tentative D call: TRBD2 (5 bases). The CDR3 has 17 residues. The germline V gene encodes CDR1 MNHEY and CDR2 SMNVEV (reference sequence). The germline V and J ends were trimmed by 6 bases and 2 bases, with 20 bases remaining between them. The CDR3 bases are TGTGCCAGCAGAACCAAGTTCCCGAGGGCCCCCTACAATGAGCAGTTCTTC. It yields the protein CASRTKFPRAPYNEQFF.

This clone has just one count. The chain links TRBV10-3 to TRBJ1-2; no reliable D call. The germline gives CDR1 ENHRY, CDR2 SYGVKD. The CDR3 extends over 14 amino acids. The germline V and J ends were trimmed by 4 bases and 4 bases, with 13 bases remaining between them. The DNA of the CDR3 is TGTGCCATCAGTGGGAAAACAGAAACCTATGGCTACACCTTC. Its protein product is CAISGKTETYGYTF.

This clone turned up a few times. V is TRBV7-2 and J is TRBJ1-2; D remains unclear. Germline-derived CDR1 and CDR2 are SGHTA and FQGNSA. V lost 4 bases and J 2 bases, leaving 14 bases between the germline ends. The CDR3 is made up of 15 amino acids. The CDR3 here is CASSSVPLMNYGYTF. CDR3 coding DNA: TGTGCCAGCAGCTCCGTCCCCCTCATGAACTATGGCTACACCTTC. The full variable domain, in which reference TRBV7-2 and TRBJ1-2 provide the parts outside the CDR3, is GAGVSQSPSNKVTEKGKDVELRCDPISGHTALYWYRQSLGQGLEFLIYFQGNSAPDKSGLPSDRFSAERTGGSVSTLTIQRTQQEDSAVYLCASSSVPLMNYGYTFGSGTRLTVV.

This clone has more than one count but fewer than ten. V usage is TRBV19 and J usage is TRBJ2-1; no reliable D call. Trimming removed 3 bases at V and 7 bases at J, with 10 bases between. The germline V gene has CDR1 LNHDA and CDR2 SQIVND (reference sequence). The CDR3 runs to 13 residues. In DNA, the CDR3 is TGTGCCAGTAGTATGGGCAAGTTAAATGAGCAGTTCTTC. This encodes CASSMGKLNEQFF.

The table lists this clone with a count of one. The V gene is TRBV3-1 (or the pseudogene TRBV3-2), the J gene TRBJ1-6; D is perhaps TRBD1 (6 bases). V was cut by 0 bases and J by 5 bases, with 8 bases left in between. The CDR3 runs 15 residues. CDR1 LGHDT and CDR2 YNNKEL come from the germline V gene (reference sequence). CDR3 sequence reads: CASSQDAGDNSPLHF. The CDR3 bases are TGTGCCAGCAGCCAAGATGCAGGGGATAATTCACCCCTCCACTTT.

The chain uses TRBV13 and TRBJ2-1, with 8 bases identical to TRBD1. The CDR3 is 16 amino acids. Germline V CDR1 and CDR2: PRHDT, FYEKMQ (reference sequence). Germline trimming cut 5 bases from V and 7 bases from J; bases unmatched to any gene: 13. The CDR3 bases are TGTGCCAGCAGCCCCCCCGGACAGGGATATTGGAATGAGCAGTTCTTC. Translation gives CASSPPGQGYWNEQFF. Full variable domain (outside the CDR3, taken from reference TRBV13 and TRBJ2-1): AAGVIQSPRHLIKEKRETATLKCYPIPRHDTVYWYQQGPGQDPQFLISFYEKMQSDKGSIPDRFSAQQFSDYHSELNMSSLELGDSALYFCASSPPGQGYWNEQFFGPGTRLTVL.

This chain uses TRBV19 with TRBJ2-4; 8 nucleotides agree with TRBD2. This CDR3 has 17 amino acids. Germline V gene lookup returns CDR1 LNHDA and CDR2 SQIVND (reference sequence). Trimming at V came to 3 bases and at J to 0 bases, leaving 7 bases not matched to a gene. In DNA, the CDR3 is TGTGCCAGTAGTATCGGTAGCGGGGCGCTAGCCAAAAACATTCAGTACTTC. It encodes CASSIGSGALAKNIQYF.

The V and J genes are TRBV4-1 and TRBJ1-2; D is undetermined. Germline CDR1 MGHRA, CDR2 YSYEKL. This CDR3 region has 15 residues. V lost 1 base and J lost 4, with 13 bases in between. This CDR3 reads CASSQVGQVIYGYTF. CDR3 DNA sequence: TGCGCCAGCAGCCAAGTTGGGCAGGTGATCTATGGCTACACCTTC.

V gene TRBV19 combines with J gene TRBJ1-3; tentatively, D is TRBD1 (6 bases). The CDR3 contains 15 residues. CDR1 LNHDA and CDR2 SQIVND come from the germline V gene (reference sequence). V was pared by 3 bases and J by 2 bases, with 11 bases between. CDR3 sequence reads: CASSIVRGTGNTIYF. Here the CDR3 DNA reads TGTGCCAGTAGTATCGTTAGGGGGACTGGAAACACCATATATTTT.

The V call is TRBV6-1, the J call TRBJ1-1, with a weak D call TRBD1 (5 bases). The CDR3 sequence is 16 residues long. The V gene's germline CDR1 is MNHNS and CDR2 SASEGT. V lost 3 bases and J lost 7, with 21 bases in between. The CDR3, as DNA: TGTGCCAGCAGTGACGGGGACCTCCGACCCCCTTTTGAAGCTTTCTTT. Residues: CASSDGDLRPPFEAFF.

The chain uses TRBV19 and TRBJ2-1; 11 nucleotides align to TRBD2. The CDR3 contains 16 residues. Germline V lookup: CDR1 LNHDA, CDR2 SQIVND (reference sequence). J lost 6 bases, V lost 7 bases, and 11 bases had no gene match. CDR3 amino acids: CASKRNSGGVSNEQFF. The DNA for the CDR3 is TGTGCCAGTAAGAGGAATAGCGGGGGGGTGAGCAATGAGCAGTTCTTC.